The present entry profiles one T cell receptor (beta chain) with its context. Sequenced by immunoSEQ multiplex PCR; TCRdb stores in-frame clones only, minus some. The table has about 92,000 clones, around 92% seen once; the top ten hold more than 2.5%. CDR3 length: 13 amino acids. With 1 base removed from V and 10 bases from J, the gap between germline ends came to 12 bases. Germline values: CDR1 SGDLS, CDR2 YYNGEE. The record originates from a study of T cell changes during pregnancy in multiple sclerosis. J is TRBJ2-1 and V is TRBV9; D gene uncertain. The clonotype was recovered from a female donor with multiple sclerosis, enrolled in a pregnancy study. Sequences were derived from peripheral blood, sampled in the first trimester of pregnancy. Here the CDR3 DNA reads TGTGCCAGCAGCGTAAGTGGTAAAGAGGAGCAGTTCTTC. Its protein is CASSVSGKEEQFF.